This passage covers 20 T cell receptor beta chains from one sample sequenced in a study of T-cell memory formation after mild COVID-19. TCRdb itself ran the 5' RACE reads through MiXCR, one entry per CDR3 protein. The table shows 500,000 to 650,000 distinct CDR3 sequences, with 20% to 25% occurring only once. The sequenced sample consisted of PBMCs or a T cell subset sorted from them (not recorded which). These receptors all stem from an adult woman who had mild COVID-19 (a few samples of this study predate the infection). Cell type and time point are not known.

J is TRBJ2-3 and V is TRBV9; 11 nucleotides align to TRBD2. Germline V gene lookup returns CDR1 SGDLS and CDR2 YYNGEE. The CDR3 runs 15 residues. V lost 0 bases and J lost 8; bases outside the gene matches: 5. The CDR3 coding sequence is TGTGCCAGCAGCGTAGAACTAGCGGGGGTAGGTACGCAGTATTTT. As protein: CASSVELAGVGTQYF.

V and J are TRBV3-1 and TRBJ2-6; D ambiguous. The V and J ends lost 1 base and 0 bases respectively, with 4 bases between them. The germline CDR1 and CDR2 sequences are LGHDT and YNNKEL (reference sequence). The CDR3 is 15 amino acids. CDR3 residues: CASSQVDSGANVLTF. In nucleotides, the CDR3 is TGTGCCAGCAGCCAAGTTGACTCTGGGGCCAACGTCCTGACTTTC.

The CDR3 nucleotides are TGTGCCAGCAGTGAGAACTACAGCGTCCGTGGGGAAGCTTTCTTT. This translates into CASSENYSVRGEAFF. The genes are TRBV6-2 or TRBV6-3 and TRBJ1-1; D is undetermined. This CDR3 contains 15 residues. The germline CDR1 and CDR2 sequences are MNHEY and SVGEGT. V lost 5 bases and J 8 bases, leaving 21 bases between the germline ends.

This clonotype has only a few counts. The chain combines TRBV3-1 with TRBJ2-3; either TRBD1 or TRBD2 may supply D (5 bases each). CDR1 and CDR2 (germline): LGHDT, YNNKEL (reference sequence). Between the trimmed V and J ends, which lost 4 bases and 6 bases, there was a span of 11 bases. The CDR3 totals 13 residues. The CDR3, as DNA: TGTGCCAGCAGCCGCCCAGGGACGGATACGCAGTATTTT. Protein product: CASSRPGTDTQYF.

The rearrangement joins TRBV12-3 or TRBV12-4 to TRBJ2-1; 9 bases map to TRBD1. The CDR3 has 15 residues. V lost 5 bases to trimming and J lost 8 bases; unmatched junction nucleotides: 10. The chain's CDR3 is CASSPTGGANYEQFF. CDR3 bases: TGTGCCAGCAGTCCTACAGGGGGCGCGAACTATGAGCAGTTCTTC.

V and J are TRBV7-9 and TRBJ2-5; D ambiguous. With 3 bases removed from V and 1 base from J, the gap between germline ends came to 12 bases. Germline V gives CDR1 SEHNR, CDR2 FQNEAQ (reference sequence). The CDR3 spans 15 residues. Here the CDR3 DNA reads TGTGCCAGCAGCTTCGGCACCATACCCCAAGAGACCCAGTACTTC. Translating it yields CASSFGTIPQETQYF.

About this clonotype: Germline is not matched at one junction end, which may reflect a read error. V usage is TRBV7-9 and J usage is TRBJ2-3, with a weak D call TRBD2 (5 bases). The CDR3 extends over 17 amino acids. Germline values: CDR1 SEHNR, CDR2 FQNEAQ (reference sequence). In nucleotides, the CDR3 is TGTGCCAGCAGCTCATTTTCGCAGGAGGCTGAACCTGTCGGTCTCCGTTTT. It specifies CASSSFSQEAEPVGLRF.

The chain has TRBV11-3 and TRBJ2-1, with TRBD2 matching over 9 bases. The CDR3 has 18 amino acids. CDR1 SGHNT and CDR2 YENEEA come from the germline V gene. Trimming cost V 1 base and J 0 bases; bases outside gene matches: 7. CDR3 region: CASSLVGLAGSSYNEQFF. The DNA of the CDR3 is TGTGCCAGCAGCTTAGTAGGTCTAGCGGGATCCTCCTACAATGAGCAGTTCTTC.

The chain uses TRBV4-3 and TRBJ2-3; TRBD2 aligns across 8 bases. The CDR3 consists of 17 residues. The germline gives CDR1 LGHNA, CDR2 YSLEER. V was clipped by 0 bases and J by 2 bases; unmatched bases: 7. The CDR3 DNA follows: TGCGCCAGCAGCCAAGATCTTAAGCGGGGGTCCACAGATACGCAGTATTTT. Protein: CASSQDLKRGSTDTQYF.

About this clonotype itself: One end of the junction fails to match germline, which may point to a read error. The J gene is TRBJ2-1, the V gene TRBV5-1; 12 bases fit TRBD2. The CDR3 totals 13 residues. CDR1 is SGHRS, CDR2 YFSETQ, per germline. The CDR3 reads CASSSTSGSTKIF. Here the CDR3 DNA reads TGCGCCAGCAGCTCGACTAGCGGGAGTACGAAGATCTTC. The full variable domain, completed using reference TRBV5-1 and TRBJ2-1, is KAGVTQTPRYLIKTRGQQVTLSCSPISGHRSVSWYQQTPGQGLQFLFEYFSETQRNKGNFPGRFSGRQFSNSRSEMNVSTLELGDSALYLCASSSTSGSTKIFGPGTRLTVL.

This clonotype was seen a handful of times. CDR3 protein: CASSQAVRTAGGKAEAFF. The CDR3 nucleotides read TGTGCCAGCAGCCAAGCTGTCCGGACAGCCGGAGGGAAGGCTGAAGCTTTCTTT. The chain recombines TRBV3-1 with TRBJ1-1, with D perhaps TRBD1 (6 bases). CDR3 size: 18 residues. Germline lookup yields CDR1 LGHDT and CDR2 YNNKEL (reference sequence). Deletions cut 1 base from V and 6 bases from J, with 24 bases between. Using reference TRBV3-1 and TRBJ1-1 for the parts outside the CDR3, the full variable domain is DTAVSQTPKYLVTQMGNDKSIKCEQNLGHDTMYWYKQDSKKFLKIMFSYNNKELIINETVPNRFSPKSPDKAHLNLHINSLELGDSAVYFCASSQAVRTAGGKAEAFFGQGTRLTVV.

This clonotype has only a few counts. The J gene is TRBJ1-1, the V gene TRBV7-2, with no clear D. This CDR3 region has 12 residues. Looked up from germline, CDR1 is SGHTA and CDR2 is FQGNSA. The V and J ends lost 5 bases and 7 bases respectively, with 11 bases between them. The CDR3, as DNA: TGTGCCAGCAGCCTAAATTTGATTGAAGCTTTCTTT. Translation: CASSLNLIEAFF.

Only a few counts were recorded for this clonotype. In nucleotides, the CDR3 is TGTGCCAGCAGCTTAGCGGGGCCAACTAATGAAAAACTGTTTTTT. This gives the protein CASSLAGPTNEKLFF. The chain links TRBV11-1 to TRBJ1-4; tentative D call: TRBD1 (5 bases). Germline loops: CDR1 SGHAT, CDR2 FQDESV (reference sequence). The CDR3 length is 15 residues. Deletions cut 0 bases from V and 0 bases from J, with 5 bases between.

The chain combines TRBV12-3 or TRBV12-4 with TRBJ2-3; the D gene is possibly TRBD2 (5 bases). This CDR3 is 13 amino acids long. Trimming stripped 8 bases from V and 0 bases from J, with 9 bases between. The CDR3 DNA sequence: TGTGCCAGCGACGGGGAAAGCACAGATACGCAGTATTTT. Translated, it gives CASDGESTDTQYF.

The rearrangement links TRBV5-1 to TRBJ2-1; D possibly corresponds to TRBD1 (5 bases). Trimming left V 4 bases short and J 9 bases short, with 11 bases between. The CDR3 is 12 amino acids. Per germline, CDR1 SGHRS and CDR2 YFSETQ. CDR3 DNA sequence: TGCGCCAGCAGCCTTGCTAGGGGTGAGCAGTTCTTC. This codes for CASSLARGEQFF.

This clonotype occurred a few times. This chain links TRBV24-1 with TRBJ2-3; D is perhaps TRBD1 (5 bases). CDR3 length: 15 amino acids. Between the trimmed V and J ends, which lost 1 base and 4 bases, there was a span of 11 bases. Germline-derived CDR1 and CDR2 are KGHDR and SFDVKD. Here the CDR3 reads CATSDLSRAPDTQYF. Here the CDR3 DNA reads TGTGCCACCAGTGATTTATCCAGGGCGCCAGATACGCAGTATTTT.

The rearrangement joins TRBV7-2 to TRBJ1-5; D is unclear. The germline CDR1 and CDR2 sequences are SGHTA and FQGNSA. This CDR3 has 14 residues. V lost 2 bases, J lost 4 bases, and 9 bases lay in between. The chain's CDR3 is CASSLQISNQPQHF. The CDR3 DNA reads TGTGCCAGCAGCTTACAGATATCGAATCAGCCCCAGCATTTT.

This clonotype was seen only a few times. A junction boundary mismatches the germline segment, possibly from a read error. The chain has TRBV6-5 and TRBJ2-3; D is possibly TRBD1 or TRBD2 (7 bases each). Germline V gives CDR1 MNHEY, CDR2 SVGAGI. The CDR3 runs 15 residues. The CDR3, as DNA: TGTGCCAGCAGTTACATGGGAGGGGGCACAAATACGCAGTATTTT. This encodes CASSYMGGGTNTQYF.

The chain couples TRBV12-3 or TRBV12-4 to TRBJ2-7; 10 bases are shared with TRBD2. With V trimmed by 5 bases and J by 1 base, 8 bases remained unmatched. This CDR3 comprises 16 residues. CDR3 in amino acids: CASSHHGLAASYEQYF. In DNA form, the CDR3 reads TGTGCCAGCAGTCACCACGGACTAGCGGCATCCTACGAGCAGTACTTC.

The chain joins TRBV4-1 to TRBJ1-4, with no clear D. V lost 0 bases and J 5 bases, leaving 7 bases between the germline ends. Germline V CDR1 and CDR2: MGHRA, YSYEKL. This CDR3 comprises 14 residues. The CDR3, as DNA: TGCGCCAGCAGCCAAGACAGTCACAATGAAAAACTGTTTTTT. Translating it yields CASSQDSHNEKLFF.